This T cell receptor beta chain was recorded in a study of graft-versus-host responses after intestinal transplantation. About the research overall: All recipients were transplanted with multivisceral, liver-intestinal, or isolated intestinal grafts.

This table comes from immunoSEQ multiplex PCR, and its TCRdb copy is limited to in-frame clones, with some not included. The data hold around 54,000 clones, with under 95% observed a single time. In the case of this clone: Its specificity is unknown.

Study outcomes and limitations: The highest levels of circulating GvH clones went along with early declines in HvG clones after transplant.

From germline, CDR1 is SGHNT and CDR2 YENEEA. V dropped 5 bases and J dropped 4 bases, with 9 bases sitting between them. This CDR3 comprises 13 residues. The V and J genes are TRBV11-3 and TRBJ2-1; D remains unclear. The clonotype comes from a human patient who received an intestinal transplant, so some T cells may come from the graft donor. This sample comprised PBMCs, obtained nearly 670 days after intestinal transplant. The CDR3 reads CASSPPGYNEQFF. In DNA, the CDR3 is TGTGCCAGCAGCCCCCCAGGATACAATGAGCAGTTCTTC.